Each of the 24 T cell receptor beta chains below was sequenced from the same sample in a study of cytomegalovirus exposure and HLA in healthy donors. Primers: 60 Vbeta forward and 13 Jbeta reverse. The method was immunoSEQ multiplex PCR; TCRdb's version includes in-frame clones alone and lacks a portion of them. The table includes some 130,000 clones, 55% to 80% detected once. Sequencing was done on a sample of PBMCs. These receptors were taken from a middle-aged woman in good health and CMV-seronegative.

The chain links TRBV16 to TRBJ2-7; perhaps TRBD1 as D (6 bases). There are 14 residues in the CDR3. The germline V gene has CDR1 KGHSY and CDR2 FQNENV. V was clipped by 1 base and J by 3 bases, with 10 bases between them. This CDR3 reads CASSQFDRNYEQYF. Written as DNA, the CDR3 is TGTGCCAGCAGCCAATTCGACAGGAACTACGAGCAGTACTTC. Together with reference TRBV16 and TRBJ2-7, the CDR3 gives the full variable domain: GEEVAQTPKHLVRGEGQKAKLYCAPIKGHSYVFWYQQVLKNEFKFLISFQNENVFDETGMPKERFSAKCLPNSPCSLEIQATKLEDSAVYFCASSQFDRNYEQYFGPGTRLTVT.

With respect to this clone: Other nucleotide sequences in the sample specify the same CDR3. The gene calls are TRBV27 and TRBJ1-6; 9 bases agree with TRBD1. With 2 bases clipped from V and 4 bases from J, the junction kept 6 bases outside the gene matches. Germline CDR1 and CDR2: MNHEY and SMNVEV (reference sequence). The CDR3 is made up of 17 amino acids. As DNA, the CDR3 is TGTGCCAGCAGTTTAAGGTCTGGACAGGGGTATAATTCACCCCTCCACTTT. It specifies CASSLRSGQGYNSPLHF.

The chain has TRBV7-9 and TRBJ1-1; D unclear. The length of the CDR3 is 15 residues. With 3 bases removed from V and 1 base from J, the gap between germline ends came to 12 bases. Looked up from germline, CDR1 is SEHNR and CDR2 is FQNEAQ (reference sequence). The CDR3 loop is CASSFVAGENTEAFF. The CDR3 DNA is TGTGCCAGCAGCTTTGTTGCGGGAGAGAACACTGAAGCTTTCTTT.

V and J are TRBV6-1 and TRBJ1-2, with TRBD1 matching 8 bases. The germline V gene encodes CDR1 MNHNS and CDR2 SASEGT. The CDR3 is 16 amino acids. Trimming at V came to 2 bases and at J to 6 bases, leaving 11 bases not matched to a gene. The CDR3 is CASSEYWTGNMDGYTF. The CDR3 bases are TGTGCCAGCAGTGAATATTGGACAGGGAATATGGATGGCTACACCTTC.

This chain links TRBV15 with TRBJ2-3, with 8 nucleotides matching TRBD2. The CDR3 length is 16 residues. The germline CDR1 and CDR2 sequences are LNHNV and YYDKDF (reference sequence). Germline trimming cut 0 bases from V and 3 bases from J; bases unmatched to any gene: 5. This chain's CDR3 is CATSRDGRGETDTQYF. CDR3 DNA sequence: TGTGCCACCAGCAGAGATGGGCGGGGGGAAACAGATACGCAGTATTTT.

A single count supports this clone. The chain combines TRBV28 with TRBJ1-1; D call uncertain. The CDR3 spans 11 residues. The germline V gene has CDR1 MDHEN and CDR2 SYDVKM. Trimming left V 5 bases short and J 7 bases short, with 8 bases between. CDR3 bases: TGTGCCAGCAGTATTTCATTTGAAGCTTTCTTT. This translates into CASSISFEAFF.

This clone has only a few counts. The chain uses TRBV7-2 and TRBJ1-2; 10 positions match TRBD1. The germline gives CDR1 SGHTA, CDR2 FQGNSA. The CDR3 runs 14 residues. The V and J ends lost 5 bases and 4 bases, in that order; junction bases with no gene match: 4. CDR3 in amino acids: CASSPDRGPYGYTF. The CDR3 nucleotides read TGTGCCAGCAGCCCCGACAGGGGGCCCTATGGCTACACCTTC.

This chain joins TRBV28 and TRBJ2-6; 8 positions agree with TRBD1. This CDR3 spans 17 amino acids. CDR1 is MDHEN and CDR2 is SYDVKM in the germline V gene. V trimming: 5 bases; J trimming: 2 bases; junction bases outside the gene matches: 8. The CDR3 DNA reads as TGTGCCAGCAGTAGGACAGGGTGGAGAACTGGGGCCAACGTCCTGACTTTC. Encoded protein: CASSRTGWRTGANVLTF.

The CDR3 is CASSLGQGYGYTF. The CDR3 nucleotides read TGTGCCAGCAGCTTAGGCCAGGGCTATGGCTACACCTTC. The chain uses TRBV7-2 and TRBJ1-2, with D tentatively TRBD1 (5 bases). The germline CDR1 and CDR2 sequences are SGHTA and FQGNSA. CDR3 length: 13 amino acids. Trimming left V 1 base short and J 4 bases short, with 7 bases between.

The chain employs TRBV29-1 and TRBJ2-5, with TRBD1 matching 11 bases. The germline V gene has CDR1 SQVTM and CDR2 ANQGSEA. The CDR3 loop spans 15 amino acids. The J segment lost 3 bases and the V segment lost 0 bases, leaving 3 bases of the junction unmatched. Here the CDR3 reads CSVEEPGQGEETQYF. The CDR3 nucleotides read TGCAGCGTTGAAGAACCGGGACAGGGGGAAGAGACCCAGTACTTC.

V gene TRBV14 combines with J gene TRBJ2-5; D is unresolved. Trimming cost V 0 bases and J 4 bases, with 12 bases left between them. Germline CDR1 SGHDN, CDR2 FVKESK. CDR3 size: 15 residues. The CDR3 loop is CASSQEYSIPETQYF. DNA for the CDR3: TGTGCCAGCAGCCAAGAGTACTCCATTCCAGAGACCCAGTACTTC.

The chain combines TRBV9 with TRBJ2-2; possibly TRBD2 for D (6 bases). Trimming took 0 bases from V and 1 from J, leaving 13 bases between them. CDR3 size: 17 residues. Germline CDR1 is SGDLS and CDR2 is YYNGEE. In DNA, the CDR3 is TGTGCCAGCAGCGTAGGGACCGGGACTTTGAACACCGGGGAGCTGTTTTTT. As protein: CASSVGTGTLNTGELFF.

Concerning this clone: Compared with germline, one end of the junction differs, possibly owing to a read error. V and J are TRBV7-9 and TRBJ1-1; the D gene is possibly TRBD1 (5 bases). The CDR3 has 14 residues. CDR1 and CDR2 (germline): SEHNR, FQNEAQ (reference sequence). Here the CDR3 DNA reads TGTTCCAGCAGCTTAAGCCGGGGGAGCACTGAAGCTTTCTTT. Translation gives CSSSLSRGSTEAFF.

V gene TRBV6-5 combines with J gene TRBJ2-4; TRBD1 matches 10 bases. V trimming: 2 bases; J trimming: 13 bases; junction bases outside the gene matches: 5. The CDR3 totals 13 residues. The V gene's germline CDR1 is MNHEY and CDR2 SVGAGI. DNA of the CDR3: TGTGCCAGCAGTTACGGGGGGACAGGGGTGCAGTACTTC. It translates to CASSYGGTGVQYF.

CDR3 amino acids: CASSIEVRGPLHF. The CDR3 nucleotides read TGTGCCAGTAGTATAGAGGTCCGAGGACCCCTCCACTTT. V gene TRBV19 combines with J gene TRBJ1-6; D remains unclear. CDR3 length: 13 residues. CDR1 LNHDA and CDR2 SQIVND come from the germline V gene (reference sequence). Between the trimmed V and J ends, which lost 0 bases and 12 bases, there was a span of 9 bases.

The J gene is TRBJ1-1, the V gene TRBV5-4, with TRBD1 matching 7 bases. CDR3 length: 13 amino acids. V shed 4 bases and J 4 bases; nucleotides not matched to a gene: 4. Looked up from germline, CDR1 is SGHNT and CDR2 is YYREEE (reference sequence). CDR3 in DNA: TGTGCCAGCAGCCGGGACAGTACCACTGAAGCTTTCTTT. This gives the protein CASSRDSTTEAFF.

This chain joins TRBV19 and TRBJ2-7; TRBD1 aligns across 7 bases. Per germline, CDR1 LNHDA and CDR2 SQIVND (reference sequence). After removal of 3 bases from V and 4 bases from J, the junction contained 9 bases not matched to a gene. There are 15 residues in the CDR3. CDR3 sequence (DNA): TGTGCCAGTAGTATTCGGGCAGGGGGTGAATACGAGCAGTACTTC. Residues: CASSIRAGGEYEQYF. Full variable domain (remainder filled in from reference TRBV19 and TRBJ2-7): DGGITQSPKYLFRKEGQNVTLSCEQNLNHDAMYWYRQDPGQGLRLIYYSQIVNDFQKGDIAEGYSVSREKKESFPLTVTSAQKNPTAFYLCASSIRAGGEYEQYFGPGTRLTVT.

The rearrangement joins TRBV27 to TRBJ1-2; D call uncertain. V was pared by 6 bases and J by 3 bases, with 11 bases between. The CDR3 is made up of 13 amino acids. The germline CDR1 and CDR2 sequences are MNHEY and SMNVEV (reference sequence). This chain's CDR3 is CASSPAGDYGYTF. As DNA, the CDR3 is TGTGCCAGCAGCCCCGCAGGTGACTATGGCTACACCTTC.

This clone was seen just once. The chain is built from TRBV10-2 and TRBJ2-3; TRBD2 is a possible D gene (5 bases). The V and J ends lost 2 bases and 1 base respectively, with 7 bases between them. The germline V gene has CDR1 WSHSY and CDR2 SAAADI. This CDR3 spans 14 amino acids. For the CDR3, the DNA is TGCGCCAGCAGTGAGAACGGGGGCACAGATACGCAGTATTTT. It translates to CASSENGGTDTQYF.

The CDR3 here is CASRGLAGGGRTDTQYF. The DNA for the CDR3 is TGTGCCAGCAGGGGACTAGCGGGGGGCGGACGCACAGATACGCAGTATTTT. V is TRBV27 and J is TRBJ2-3; 15 bases align to TRBD2. This CDR3 spans 17 amino acids. V shed 6 bases and J 1 base; nucleotides not matched to a gene: 5. From germline, CDR1 is MNHEY and CDR2 SMNVEV (reference sequence).

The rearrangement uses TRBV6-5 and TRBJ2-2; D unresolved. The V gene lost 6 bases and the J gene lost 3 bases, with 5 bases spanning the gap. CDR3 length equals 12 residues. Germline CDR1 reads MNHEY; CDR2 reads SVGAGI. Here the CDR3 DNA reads TGTGCCAGCAGATATGACACCGGGGAGCTGTTTTTT. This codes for CASRYDTGELFF.

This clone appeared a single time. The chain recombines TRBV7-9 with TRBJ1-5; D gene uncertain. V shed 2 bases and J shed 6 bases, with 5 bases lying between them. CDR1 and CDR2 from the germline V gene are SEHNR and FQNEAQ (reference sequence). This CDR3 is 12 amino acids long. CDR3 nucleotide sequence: TGTGCCAGCAGCTTATCTACTCAGCCCCAGCATTTT. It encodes CASSLSTQPQHF.

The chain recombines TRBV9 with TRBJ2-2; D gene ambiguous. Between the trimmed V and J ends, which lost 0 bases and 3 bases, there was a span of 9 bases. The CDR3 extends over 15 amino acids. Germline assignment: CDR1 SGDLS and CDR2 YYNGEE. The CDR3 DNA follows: TGTGCCAGCAGCGTAGGACCGGCGGACACCGGGGAGCTGTTTTTT. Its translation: CASSVGPADTGELFF.

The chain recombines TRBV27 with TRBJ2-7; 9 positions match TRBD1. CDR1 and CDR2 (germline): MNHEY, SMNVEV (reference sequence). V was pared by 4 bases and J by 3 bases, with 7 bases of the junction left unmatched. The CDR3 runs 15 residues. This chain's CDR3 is CASSSGQGKGYEQYV. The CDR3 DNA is TGTGCCAGCAGTTCGGGACAGGGCAAAGGCTACGAGCAGTACGTC.